The 25 T cell receptor beta chains listed next were all sequenced from one sample in a study of T-cell memory formation after mild COVID-19. TCRdb re-derived calls from the 5' RACE reads in MiXCR, one entry per CDR3 protein. The data contain roughly 250,000 distinct CDR3 sequences, 15% to 20% of them seen just once; the ten biggest clones take up approximately 3.6%. The material sequenced was PBMCs or a T cell subset sorted from them (not recorded which). The receptors originated from a man aged 18-30 years who had mild COVID-19 (a few samples of this study predate the infection). Cell type and time point are not known.

V gene TRBV7-2 combines with J gene TRBJ2-5; TRBD2 agrees at 8 bases. The CDR3 has 14 residues. V lost 10 bases to trimming and J lost 5 bases; unmatched junction nucleotides: 12. Germline V lookup: CDR1 SGHTA, CDR2 FQGNSA. CDR3 DNA: TGTGCCACCGCCTCCGGGGGGGGATGGGAGACCCAGTACTTC. Protein product: CATASGGGWETQYF.

The rearrangement links TRBV5-1 to TRBJ2-3; TRBD1 agrees at 9 bases. The CDR3 extends over 16 amino acids. V was pared by 4 bases and J by 0 bases, with 6 bases of the junction left unmatched. CDR1 is SGHRS and CDR2 is YFSETQ in the germline V gene. The CDR3 here is CASSTGTGSSTDTQYF. As DNA, the CDR3 is TGCGCCAGCAGCACAGGGACAGGGTCTAGCACAGATACGCAGTATTTT.

The chain has TRBV7-3 and TRBJ2-3; 7 bases map to TRBD1. The germline gives CDR1 SGHTA, CDR2 FQGTGA. The CDR3 has 15 amino acids. After removal of 5 bases from V and 0 bases from J, the junction contained 5 bases not matched to a gene. The chain's CDR3 is CASSRGQTSTDTQYF. Written as DNA, the CDR3 is TGTGCCAGCAGCCGGGGACAGACTAGCACAGATACGCAGTATTTT.

The chain joins TRBV2 to TRBJ2-7; 8 positions agree with TRBD1. CDR3 size: 12 residues. Unmatched junction bases numbered 4, after V lost 6 bases and J lost 6 bases. Germline CDR1 reads SNHLY; CDR2 reads FYNNEI. CDR3 DNA: TGTGCCAGCAGGGAAACAGGGGGCGAGCAGTACTTC. This encodes CASRETGGEQYF. The full variable domain, rest sourced from reference TRBV2 and TRBJ2-7, is EPEVTQTPSHQVTQMGQEVILRCVPISNHLYFYWYRQILGQKVEFLVSFYNNEISEKSEIFDDQFSVERPDGSNFTLKIRSTKLEDSAMYFCASRETGGEQYFGPGTRLTVT.

The chain employs TRBV4-2 and TRBJ2-7; tentative D call: TRBD1 (6 bases). Germline V gene sequence: CDR1 LGHNA, CDR2 YNFKEQ. V gave up 3 bases and J gave up 4 bases, with 13 bases separating them. The CDR3 totals 14 residues. The CDR3 DNA is TGTGCCAGCAGCCACGTGTGGACAGAATACGAGCAGTACTTC. It encodes CASSHVWTEYEQYF.

V gene TRBV27 combines with J gene TRBJ2-1; D is perhaps TRBD1 (6 bases). Germline V gene data show CDR1 as MNHEY and CDR2 as SMNVEV (reference sequence). V lost 5 bases to trimming and J lost 7 bases, with 12 bases between them. The CDR3 runs 13 residues. CDR3 loop: CASSGWGLNEQFF. The CDR3 DNA sequence: TGTGCCAGCAGTGGTTGGGGGCTTAATGAGCAGTTCTTC.

The J gene is TRBJ2-7, the V gene TRBV5-1, with D possibly TRBD2 on 6 matching bases. The CDR3 covers 14 residues. Trimming pared 4 bases from V and 2 bases from J, leaving 13 bases between. The germline V gene encodes CDR1 SGHRS and CDR2 YFSETQ. CDR3 sequence reads: CASSIEAGTYEQYF. CDR3 coding DNA: TGCGCCAGCAGCATAGAGGCGGGAACCTACGAGCAGTACTTC.

This rearrangement joins TRBV30 to TRBJ2-5; D uncertain. The CDR3 length is 13 residues. CDR1 and CDR2 from the germline V gene are GTSNPN and SVGIG (reference sequence). Trimming cost V 0 bases and J 0 bases, with 5 bases left between them. CDR3 in amino acids: CAWSVLDQETQYF. CDR3 bases: TGTGCCTGGAGTGTACTGGACCAAGAGACCCAGTACTTC.

Only a few counts were recorded for this clonotype. The rearrangement links TRBV20-1 to TRBJ2-3; D is unclear. CDR3 length: 11 residues. Germline V lookup: CDR1 DFQATT, CDR2 SNEGSKA (reference sequence). V was clipped by 5 bases and J by 6 bases, with 9 bases between them. CDR3 in DNA: TGCAGTGCTGCGGCCCTGGATACGCAGTATTTT. It is translated as CSAAALDTQYF.

This clonotype has just a few counts. The chain carries TRBV3-1 and TRBJ2-7; no firm D call. V gave up 4 bases and J gave up 7 bases, with 11 bases separating them. CDR1 is LGHDT and CDR2 is YNNKEL in the germline V gene (reference sequence). The CDR3 runs to 12 residues. The CDR3 DNA reads TGTGCCAGCAGCCGGAGCTCGCGGGAGCAGTACTTC. The encoded protein is CASSRSSREQYF.

The J gene is TRBJ2-5, the V gene TRBV11-2, with TRBD2 as a possible D gene (5 bases). V dropped 3 bases and J dropped 5 bases, with 13 bases sitting between them. The CDR3 sequence is 14 residues long. Germline V gene data show CDR1 as SGHAT and CDR2 as FQNNGV. The CDR3 protein is CASSFIASQETQYF. The CDR3 DNA reads TGTGCCAGCAGCTTTATAGCGAGCCAGGAGACCCAGTACTTC.

This clonotype has just a few counts. This rearrangement joins TRBV7-2 to TRBJ2-2; D remains unclear. Trimming removed 2 bases from V and 2 bases from J, with 12 bases in between. Germline V CDR1 and CDR2: SGHTA, FQGNSA. This CDR3 has 16 residues. As DNA, the CDR3 is TGTGCCAGCAGCTTAAGGGCCTCTCTTAACACCGGGGAGCTGTTTTTT. This codes for CASSLRASLNTGELFF. The variable domain in full, completed from reference TRBV7-2 and TRBJ2-2, reads GAGVSQSPSNKVTEKGKDVELRCDPISGHTALYWYRQSLGQGLEFLIYFQGNSAPDKSGLPSDRFSAERTGGSVSTLTIQRTQQEDSAVYLCASSLRASLNTGELFFGEGSRLTVL.

A few counts support this clonotype. The chain employs TRBV7-2 and TRBJ2-7, with D possibly being TRBD2 (5 bases). CDR1 and CDR2 from the germline V gene are SGHTA and FQGNSA. With 1 base removed from V and 0 bases from J, the gap between germline ends came to 10 bases. This CDR3 comprises 15 residues. In DNA form, the CDR3 reads TGTGCCAGCAGCTTAGTACTCGGGGTCTCCTACGAGCAGTACTTC. The encoded protein is CASSLVLGVSYEQYF.

This rearrangement joins TRBV3-1 to TRBJ1-6, with a weak D call TRBD1 (5 bases). CDR1 is LGHDT, CDR2 YNNKEL, per germline (reference sequence). This CDR3 is built from 14 residues. V lost 3 bases, J lost 10 bases, and 13 bases lay in between. The CDR3, as DNA: TGTGCCAGCAGCCATAGGACACGGGAATCACCCCTCCACTTT. Amino acid sequence: CASSHRTRESPLHF. The full variable domain, rest sourced from reference TRBV3-1 and TRBJ1-6, is DTAVSQTPKYLVTQMGNDKSIKCEQNLGHDTMYWYKQDSKKFLKIMFSYNNKELIINETVPNRFSPKSPDKAHLNLHINSLELGDSAVYFCASSHRTRESPLHFGNGTRLTVT.

The sample holds many counts of this clonotype. The chain combines TRBV7-2 with TRBJ2-7; 8 bases are a match to TRBD1. V dropped 1 base and J dropped 0; count of bases not matched to a gene: 2. Germline CDR1 and CDR2: SGHTA and FQGNSA. The CDR3 has 15 amino acids. The CDR3 here is CASSLVTGGSYEQYF. CDR3 bases: TGTGCCAGCAGCTTAGTCACAGGGGGCTCCTACGAGCAGTACTTC.

This clonotype has just a few counts. The chain carries TRBV6-2 or TRBV6-3 and TRBJ2-2; D is perhaps TRBD1 (5 bases). This CDR3 is 14 amino acids long. Germline V gene lookup returns CDR1 MNHEY and CDR2 SVGEGT. V was pared by 7 bases and J by 1 base, with 10 bases between. This CDR3 is CASTLQGNTGELFF. CDR3 bases: TGTGCCAGCACCTTGCAGGGGAACACCGGGGAGCTGTTTTTT.

This clonotype appeared many times. The CDR3 DNA reads as TGTGCCAGCAGCTTTATTTACTCCTACAATGAGCAGTTCTTC. Translating gives CASSFIYSYNEQFF. The chain couples TRBV7-2 to TRBJ2-1, with D uncertain. Trimming took 3 bases from V and 0 from J, leaving 6 bases between them. Germline values: CDR1 SGHTA, CDR2 FQGNSA. The CDR3 spans 14 residues.

Regarding this clonotype: With a much larger clone just one base away, this may be a read error. The genes are TRBV5-1 and TRBJ2-5; D assignment may be TRBD1 or TRBD2 (5 bases each). This CDR3 has 14 residues. Germline V gene data show CDR1 as SGHRS and CDR2 as YFSETQ. The CDR3 DNA reads as TGCGCCAGCAGCGGGGGTACGAGCCAAGAGACCAAGTACTTC. This translates into CASSGGTSQETKYF.

The V call is TRBV2, the J call TRBJ1-5, with a tentative D call TRBD1 (6 bases). The CDR3 is 16 residues long. V lost 6 bases, J lost 5 bases, and 20 bases lay in between. The germline gives CDR1 SNHLY, CDR2 FYNNEI. The CDR3, as DNA: TGTGCCAGCAGGGGGGACATATTCGGAGGCGATCAGCCCCAGCATTTT. Its protein is CASRGDIFGGDQPQHF.

The chain couples TRBV5-4 to TRBJ2-4; perhaps TRBD1 as D (5 bases). Germline V gives CDR1 SGHNT, CDR2 YYREEE (reference sequence). The CDR3 has 14 amino acids. V lost 9 bases to trimming and J lost 3 bases, with 16 bases between them. CDR3 protein: CATRQTFGKNIQYF. The CDR3 coding sequence is TGTGCCACAAGACAGACCTTTGGCAAAAACATTCAGTACTTC.

J is TRBJ2-3 and V is TRBV5-1; possible D gene TRBD2, 5 bases. The germline gives CDR1 SGHRS, CDR2 YFSETQ. Trimming shortened V by 4 bases and J by 1 base, and 13 bases separated the two germline ends. The CDR3 contains 15 residues. The CDR3 region is CASSRTPQRTDTQYF. The CDR3 bases are TGCGCCAGCAGCCGGACTCCTCAACGCACAGATACGCAGTATTTT. The variable domain in full, with the rest retrieved from reference TRBV5-1 and TRBJ2-3, is KAGVTQTPRYLIKTRGQQVTLSCSPISGHRSVSWYQQTPGQGLQFLFEYFSETQRNKGNFPGRFSGRQFSNSRSEMNVSTLELGDSALYLCASSRTPQRTDTQYFGPGTRLTVL.

This clonotype has just a few counts. The chain carries TRBV7-2 and TRBJ2-1; 12 nucleotides agree with TRBD2. Trimming at V came to 2 bases and at J to 3 bases, leaving 8 bases not matched to a gene. Germline CDR1 and CDR2: SGHTA and FQGNSA. The CDR3 is made up of 18 amino acids. The CDR3 is CASSLSSSGGGIYNEQFF. CDR3 nucleotide sequence: TGTGCCAGCAGCTTATCTTCTAGCGGGGGGGGAATCTACAATGAGCAGTTCTTC.

The gene calls are TRBV5-4 and TRBJ2-1; tentative D call: TRBD1 (5 bases). V was pared by 0 bases and J by 3 bases, with 10 bases between. The CDR3 length is 15 residues. Germline V gene lookup returns CDR1 SGHNT and CDR2 YYREEE (reference sequence). CDR3 bases: TGTGCCAGCAGCTTGGACAGGTCGGGCTACAATGAGCAGTTCTTC. The encoded protein is CASSLDRSGYNEQFF.

A few counts support this clonotype. The chain combines TRBV12-3 or TRBV12-4 with TRBJ1-2, with D hard to call. CDR3 length: 14 residues. Trimming shortened V by 6 bases and J by 4 bases, and 15 bases separated the two germline ends. The CDR3 DNA reads as TGTGCCAGCAGGGTCTCTCAGCGGTTCTATGGCTACACCTTC. The encoded protein is CASRVSQRFYGYTF.

This clonotype was picked up many times. The junction departs from the called germline gene at one end, perhaps through a read error. The chain joins TRBV7-7 to TRBJ2-5; TRBD2 is a possible D gene (6 bases). This CDR3 spans 15 amino acids. Per the germline V gene, CDR1 is SSHAT and CDR2 is FNYEAQ (reference sequence). The CDR3, as DNA: TGTGCTAGCAGCCCAAGGCCGAACGGGGGAGAGACCCAGTACTTC. Translated, it gives CASSPRPNGGETQYF.